A selection of T cell receptor beta chains follows, all from one sample in a study of T cell responses to AZD1222 COVID-19 vaccine. Sequencing used immunoSEQ multiplex PCR; TCRdb keeps in-frame clones, though not all of them. Of under 150,000 clones in the sample, over 85% were seen once. Sample: peripheral blood, taken on day 0 of AZD1222 vaccination. Receptors were obtained from an adult in good health. Each CDR3 is given with its conserved first and last residue. A D gene is named only where the DNA matches it firmly. Not all rows give a size; the values are once, few, many and, for expanded clones, a class.

.	TRBV12-5	TRBD2	TRBJ2-7	TGTGCTAGTGGTTTGGGTCCACGAGGCGGGAGGTACTTC	CASGLGPRGGRYF
.	TRBV3-1/TRBV3-2	TRBD2	TRBJ2-1	TGTGCCAGCAGCCAAGAGTCAGAGACTAGCAAATTCTTC	CASSQESETSKFF
.	TRBV6-4	.	TRBJ2-1	TGTGCCAGCAGTGATCCCCTCCAGGGTAATGAGCAGTTCTTC	CASSDPLQGNEQFF
.	TRBV6-5	.	TRBJ2-2	TGTGCCAGCAGTTTCATCCCGGCCACCGGGGAGCTGTTTTTT	CASSFIPATGELFF
.	TRBV12-5	.	TRBJ1-1	TGTGCTAGTGGTTTGGTACCCGCCCGCTTCACTGAAGCTTTCTTT	CASGLVPARFTEAFF
.	TRBV6-1	.	TRBJ1-2	TGTGCCAGCAGTGTAGCGGGGGGCGGCTACACCTTC	CASSVAGGGYTF
.	TRBV10-2	.	TRBJ2-1	TGCGCCAGCAGTGATTTATGGGGGCGGGGTAGCAATGAGCAGTTCTTC	CASSDLWGRGSNEQFF
.	TRBV5-1	.	TRBJ2-7	TGCGCCAGCAGCCCGGACTACAGACAGGGAGAGCAGTACTTC	CASSPDYRQGEQYF
.	TRBV18	.	TRBJ1-4	TGTGCCAGCTCACCAGTCTCGGGGGCGACTAATGAAAAACTGTTTTTT	CASSPVSGATNEKLFF
.	TRBV3-1/TRBV3-2	.	TRBJ1-1	TGTGCCAGCAGCCAAGTGGGGGGCACTGAAGCTTTCTTT	CASSQVGGTEAFF
.	TRBV9	.	TRBJ1-5	TGTGCCAGCAGCGTAGGATGGCAGAGCAATCAGCCCCAGCATTTT	CASSVGWQSNQPQHF
.	TRBV11-2	TRBD1	TRBJ2-7	TGTGCCAGCAGCTTCAGACCGGGACAGACTTACGAGCAGTACTTC	CASSFRPGQTYEQYF
.	TRBV10-2	.	TRBJ2-7	TGCGCCAGCAGTGAAGCCTACGAGCAGTACTTC	CASSEAYEQYF
once	TRBV12-3/TRBV12-4	.	TRBJ1-2	TGTGCCAGCAGTATTAGCTCGGGTGGCTACACCTTC	CASSISSGGYTF
.	TRBV7-3	TRBD1	TRBJ1-2	TGTGCCAGCAGCTTAAGAGGGGGACAGGGAGACGGCTACACCTTC	CASSLRGGQGDGYTF
.	TRBV7-8	.	TRBJ1-5	TGTGCCAGCAGCTTAGTTACCAATCAGCCCCAGCATTTT	CASSLVTNQPQHF
.	TRBV6-5	.	TRBJ2-1	TGTGCCAGCATGAGTCGGACGAGTCAAAATGAGCAGTTCTTC	CASMSRTSQNEQFF
.	TRBV7-9	TRBD1	TRBJ2-4	TGTGCCAGCAGCCCCTCGGTAGGACAGGGAGAAAACATTCAGTACTTC	CASSPSVGQGENIQYF
.	TRBV7-9	.	TRBJ2-7	TGTGCCAGCAGCTTAGCAGGGGGAGAGCAGTACTTC	CASSLAGGEQYF
.	TRBV7-9	.	TRBJ1-5	TGTGCCAGCTCGGACAATAGCAATCAGCCCCAGCATTTT	CASSDNSNQPQHF
.	TRBV7-2	TRBD2	TRBJ2-7	TGTGCCAGCAGCTTGGGGACTAGCTTATACGAGCAGTACTTC	CASSLGTSLYEQYF
.	TRBV24-1	TRBD1	TRBJ1-1	TGTGCCACCAGTGATCCCATAACAGGGGCAGCTTTCTTT	CATSDPITGAAFF
.	TRBV7-2	.	TRBJ1-4	TGTGCCAGCAGCTCTGCAGGCTGGGAAAAACTGTTTTTT	CASSSAGWEKLFF
.	TRBV6-4	TRBD2	TRBJ2-1	TGTGCCAGCAGTGACACGACTAGCGGGAACACCTACAATGAGCAGTTCTTC	CASSDTTSGNTYNEQFF
.	TRBV14	TRBD2	TRBJ2-2	TGTGCCAGCAGCCGAGAGGTAGCGGGATTCACGTCCGGGGAGCTGTTTTTT	CASSREVAGFTSGELFF
.	TRBV9	TRBD1	TRBJ2-1	TGTGCCAGCAGCGCCTACGAGGGACAGGGCGATGAGCAGTTCTTC	CASSAYEGQGDEQFF
.	TRBV5-4	.	TRBJ2-7	TGTGCCAGCAGCCTATTCGGGGTAGACGAGCAGTACTTC	CASSLFGVDEQYF
.	TRBV6-5	TRBD1	TRBJ2-1	TGTGCCAGCGGCCCCTACCGACAGGGTCGCAATGAGCAGTTCTTC	CASGPYRQGRNEQFF
once	TRBV5-5	.	TRBJ1-5	TGTGCCAGCAGCTTTAAGCTTGATCAGCCCCAGCATTTT	CASSFKLDQPQHF
.	TRBV7-9	TRBD1	TRBJ2-3	TGTGCCAGCAGCGATGGACAGGCGAGATTTACAGATACGCAGTATTTT	CASSDGQARFTDTQYF